This TCR beta chain originates from a study of identical twins. Study-wide results and caveats: Models predicted too little out-of-frame TCR alpha sharing in monozygotic twins.

In this sample, this clonotype turned up a few times. What it binds is not known. Germline values: CDR1 SGHRS, CDR2 YFSETQ. The CDR3 runs to 13 residues. Trimming took off 2 bases at V and 7 bases at J, with 12 bases between the two ends. From the 5' RACE reads, TCRdb called clonotypes with MiXCR, one entry per CDR3 protein. Of approximately 280,000 distinct CDR3 sequences listed, roughly 8.6% are singletons. These same data were also listed under a study on yellow fever vaccine responses in identical twins.

The sequence was obtained from a woman between 18 and 29 years old in good health. The sample consisted of memory (CD45RO+) T cells sorted from blood. The chain uses TRBV5-1 and TRBJ1-1; D unresolved. CDR3 in DNA: TGCGCCAGCAGCTTACGTACCTCGGATGAAGCTTTCTTT. Protein: CASSLRTSDEAFF.